This TCR beta chain was sequenced in a study of blood T cell repertoires in COVID-19. This clone was seen a single time. In the original processing: Nucleated cell number was recorded as an estimate derived from reference gene primer amplification. Profiling relied on immunoSEQ multiplex PCR, and the TCRdb table lists in-frame clones only, not all of them. V and J calls and clone size are as listed in that table; D and trimming were resolved from the DNA. The profile shows under 60,000 clones, 79% of them singletons. V lost 4 bases and J 5 bases, leaving 16 bases between the germline ends. Per germline, CDR1 SGHRS and CDR2 YFSETQ. The CDR3 is 16 amino acids.

This TCR was recovered from an older man with acute or convalescent COVID-19. This rearrangement joins TRBV5-1 to TRBJ1-6; maybe TRBD1 (6 bases). Sequencing was done on a sample of peripheral blood. The CDR3: CASSVDRDNNNSPLHF. The CDR3 DNA follows: TGCGCCAGCAGCGTGGACCGGGACAACAATAATTCACCCCTCCACTTT.